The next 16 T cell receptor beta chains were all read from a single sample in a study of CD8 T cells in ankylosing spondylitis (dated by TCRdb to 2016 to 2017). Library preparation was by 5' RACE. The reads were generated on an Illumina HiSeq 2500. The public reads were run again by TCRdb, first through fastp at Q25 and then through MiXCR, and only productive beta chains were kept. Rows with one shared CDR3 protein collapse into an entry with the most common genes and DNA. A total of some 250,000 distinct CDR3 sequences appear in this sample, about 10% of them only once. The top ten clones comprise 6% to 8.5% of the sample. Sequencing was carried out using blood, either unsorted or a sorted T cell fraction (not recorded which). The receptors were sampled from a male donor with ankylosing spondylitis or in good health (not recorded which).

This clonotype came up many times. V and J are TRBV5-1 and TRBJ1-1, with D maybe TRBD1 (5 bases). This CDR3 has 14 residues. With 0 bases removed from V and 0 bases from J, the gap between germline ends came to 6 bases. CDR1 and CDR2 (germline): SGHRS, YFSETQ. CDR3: CASSLVGVNTEAFF. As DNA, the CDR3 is TGCGCCAGCAGCTTGGTGGGGGTGAACACTGAAGCTTTCTTT. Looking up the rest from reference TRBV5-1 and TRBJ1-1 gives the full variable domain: KAGVTQTPRYLIKTRGQQVTLSCSPISGHRSVSWYQQTPGQGLQFLFEYFSETQRNKGNFPGRFSGRQFSNSRSEMNVSTLELGDSALYLCASSLVGVNTEAFFGQGTRLTVV.

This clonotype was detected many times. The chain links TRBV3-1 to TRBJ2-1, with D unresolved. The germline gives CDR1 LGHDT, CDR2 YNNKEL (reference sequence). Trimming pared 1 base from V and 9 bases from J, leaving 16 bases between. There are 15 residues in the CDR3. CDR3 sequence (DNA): TGTGCCAGCAGCCAAGTTCTCGCGGATTCCGGTGAGCAGTTCTTC. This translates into CASSQVLADSGEQFF.

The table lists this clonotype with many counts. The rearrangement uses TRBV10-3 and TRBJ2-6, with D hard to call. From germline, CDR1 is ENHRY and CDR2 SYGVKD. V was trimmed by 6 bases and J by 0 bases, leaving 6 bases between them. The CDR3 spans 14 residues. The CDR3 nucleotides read TGTGCCATCAGGGCTGCCTCTGGGGCCAACGTCCTGACTTTC. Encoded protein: CAIRAASGANVLTF.

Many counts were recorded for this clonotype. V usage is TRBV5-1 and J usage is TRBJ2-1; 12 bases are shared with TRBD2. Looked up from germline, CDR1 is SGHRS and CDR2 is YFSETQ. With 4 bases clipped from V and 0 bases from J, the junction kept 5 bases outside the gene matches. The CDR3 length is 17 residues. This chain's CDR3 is CASSGTSGRSSYNEQFF. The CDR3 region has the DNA TGCGCCAGCAGCGGGACTAGCGGGCGGAGCTCCTACAATGAGCAGTTCTTC. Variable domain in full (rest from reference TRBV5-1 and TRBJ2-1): KAGVTQTPRYLIKTRGQQVTLSCSPISGHRSVSWYQQTPGQGLQFLFEYFSETQRNKGNFPGRFSGRQFSNSRSEMNVSTLELGDSALYLCASSGTSGRSSYNEQFFGPGTRLTVL.

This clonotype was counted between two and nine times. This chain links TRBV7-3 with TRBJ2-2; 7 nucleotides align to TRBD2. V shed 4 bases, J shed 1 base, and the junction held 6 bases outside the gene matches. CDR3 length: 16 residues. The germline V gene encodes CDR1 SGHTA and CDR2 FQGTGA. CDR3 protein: CASSSQPSGNTGELFF. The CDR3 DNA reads TGTGCCAGCAGCTCCCAGCCTAGCGGGAACACCGGGGAGCTGTTTTTT.

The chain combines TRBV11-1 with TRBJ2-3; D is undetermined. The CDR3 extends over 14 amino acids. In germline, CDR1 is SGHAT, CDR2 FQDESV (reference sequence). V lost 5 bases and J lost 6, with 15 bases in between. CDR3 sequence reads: CASSPNVRADTQYF. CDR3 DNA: TGTGCCAGCAGCCCTAATGTGCGCGCGGATACGCAGTATTTT. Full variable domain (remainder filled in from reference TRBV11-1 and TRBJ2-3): EAEVAQSPRYKITEKSQAVAFWCDPISGHATLYWYRQILGQGPELLVQFQDESVVDDSQLPKDRFSAERLKGVDSTLKIQPAELGDSAMYLCASSPNVRADTQYFGPGTRLTVL.

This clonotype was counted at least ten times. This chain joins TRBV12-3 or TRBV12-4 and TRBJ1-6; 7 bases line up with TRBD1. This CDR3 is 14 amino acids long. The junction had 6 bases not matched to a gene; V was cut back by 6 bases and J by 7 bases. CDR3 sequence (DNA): TGTGCCAGCAGAGATAGGACAGGAAATTCACCCCTCCACTTT. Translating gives CASRDRTGNSPLHF.

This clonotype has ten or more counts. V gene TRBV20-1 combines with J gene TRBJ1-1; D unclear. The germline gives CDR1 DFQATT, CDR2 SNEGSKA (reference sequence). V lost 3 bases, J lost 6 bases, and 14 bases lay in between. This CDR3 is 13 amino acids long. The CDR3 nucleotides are TGCAGTGCTAGGTATCCGGGTCGGGCTGAAGCTTTCTTT. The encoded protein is CSARYPGRAEAFF.

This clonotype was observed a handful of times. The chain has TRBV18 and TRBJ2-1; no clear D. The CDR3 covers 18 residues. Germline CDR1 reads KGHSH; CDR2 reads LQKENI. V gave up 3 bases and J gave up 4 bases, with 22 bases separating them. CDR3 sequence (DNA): TGTGCCAGCTCACCGATACCGGTACGACTCCCCCTTTACAATGAGCAGTTCTTC. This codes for CASSPIPVRLPLYNEQFF.

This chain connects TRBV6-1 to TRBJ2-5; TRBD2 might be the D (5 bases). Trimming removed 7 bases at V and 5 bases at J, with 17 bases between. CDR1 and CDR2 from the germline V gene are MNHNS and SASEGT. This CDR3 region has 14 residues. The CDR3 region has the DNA TGTGCCAGCAAACGCACAGCGGAAGGGGAGACCCAGTACTTC. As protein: CASKRTAEGETQYF.

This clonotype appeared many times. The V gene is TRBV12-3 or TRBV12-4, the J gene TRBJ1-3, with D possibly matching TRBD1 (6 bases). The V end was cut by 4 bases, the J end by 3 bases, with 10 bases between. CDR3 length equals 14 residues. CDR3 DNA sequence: TGTGCCAGCAGTTCCGACAGGCGTGGAAACACCATATATTTT. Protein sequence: CASSSDRRGNTIYF.

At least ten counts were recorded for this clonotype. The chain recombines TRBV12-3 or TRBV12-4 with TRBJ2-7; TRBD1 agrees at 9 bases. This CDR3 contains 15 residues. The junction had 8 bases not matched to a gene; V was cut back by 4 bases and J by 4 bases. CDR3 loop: CASSSLLGQGYEQYF. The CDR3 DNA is TGTGCCAGCAGTTCACTGTTAGGACAGGGGTACGAGCAGTACTTC.

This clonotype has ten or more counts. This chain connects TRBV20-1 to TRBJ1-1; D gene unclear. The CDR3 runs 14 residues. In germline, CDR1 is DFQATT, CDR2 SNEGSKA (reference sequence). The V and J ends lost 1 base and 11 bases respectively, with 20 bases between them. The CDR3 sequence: CSARGTRAPRSAFF. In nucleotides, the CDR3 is TGCAGTGCTAGAGGGACCCGGGCCCCCAGATCGGCTTTCTTT.

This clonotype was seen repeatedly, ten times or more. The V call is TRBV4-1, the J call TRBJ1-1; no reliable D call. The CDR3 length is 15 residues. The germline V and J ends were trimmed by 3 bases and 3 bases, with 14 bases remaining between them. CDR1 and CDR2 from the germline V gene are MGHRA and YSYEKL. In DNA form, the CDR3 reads TGCGCCAGCAGCCACGACGGCCCCCTCGACACTGAAGCTTTCTTT. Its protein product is CASSHDGPLDTEAFF.

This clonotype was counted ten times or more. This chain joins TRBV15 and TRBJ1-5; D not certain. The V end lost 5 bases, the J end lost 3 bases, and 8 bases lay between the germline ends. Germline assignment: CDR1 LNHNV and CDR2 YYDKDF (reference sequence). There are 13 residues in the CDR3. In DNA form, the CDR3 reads TGTGCCACCAGCGTACAGACCAATCAGCCCCAGCATTTT. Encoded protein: CATSVQTNQPQHF.

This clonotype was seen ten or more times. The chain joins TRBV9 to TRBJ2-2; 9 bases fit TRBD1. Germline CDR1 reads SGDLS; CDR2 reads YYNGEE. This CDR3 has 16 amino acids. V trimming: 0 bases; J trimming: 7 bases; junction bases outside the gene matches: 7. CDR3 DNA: TGTGCCAGCAGCGTAGCGGGACAGGGTGTAAGCGGGGAGCTGTTTTTT. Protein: CASSVAGQGVSGELFF. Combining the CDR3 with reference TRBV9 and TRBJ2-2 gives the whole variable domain DSGVTQTPKHLITATGQRVTLRCSPRSGDLSVYWYQQSLDQGLQFLIQYYNGEERAKGNILERFSAQQFPDLHSELNLSSLELGDSALYFCASSVAGQGVSGELFFGEGSRLTVL.